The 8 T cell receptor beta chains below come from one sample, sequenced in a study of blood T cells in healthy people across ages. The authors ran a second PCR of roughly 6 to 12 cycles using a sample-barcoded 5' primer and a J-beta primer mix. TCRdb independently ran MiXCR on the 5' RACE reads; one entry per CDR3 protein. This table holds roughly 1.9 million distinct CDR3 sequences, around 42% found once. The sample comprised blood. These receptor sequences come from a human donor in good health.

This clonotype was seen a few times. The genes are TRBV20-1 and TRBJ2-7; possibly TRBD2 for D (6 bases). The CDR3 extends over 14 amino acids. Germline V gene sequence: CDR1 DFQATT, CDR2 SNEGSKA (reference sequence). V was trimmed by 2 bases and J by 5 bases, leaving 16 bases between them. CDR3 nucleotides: TGCAGTGCTAGACTTTTCTCCGGCGGGAACGAGCAGTACTTC. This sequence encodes CSARLFSGGNEQYF.

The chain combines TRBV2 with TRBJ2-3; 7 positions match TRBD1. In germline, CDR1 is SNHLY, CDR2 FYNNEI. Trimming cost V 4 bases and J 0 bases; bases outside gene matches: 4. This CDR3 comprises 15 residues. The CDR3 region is CASSVGQHSTDTQYF. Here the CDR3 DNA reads TGTGCCAGCAGTGTGGGACAGCATAGCACAGATACGCAGTATTTT.

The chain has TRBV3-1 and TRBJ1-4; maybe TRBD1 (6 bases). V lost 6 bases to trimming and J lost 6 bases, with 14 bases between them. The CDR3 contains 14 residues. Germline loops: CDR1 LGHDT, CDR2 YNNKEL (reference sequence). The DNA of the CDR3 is TGTGCCAGCAGTCTACAGGGTATGGATGAAAAACTGTTTTTT. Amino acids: CASSLQGMDEKLFF.

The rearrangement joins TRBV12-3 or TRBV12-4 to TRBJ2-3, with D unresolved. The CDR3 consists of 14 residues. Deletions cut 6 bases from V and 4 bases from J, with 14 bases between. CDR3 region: CASSLTPGADTQYF. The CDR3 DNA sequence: TGTGCCAGCAGCCTGACACCCGGCGCAGATACGCAGTATTTT.

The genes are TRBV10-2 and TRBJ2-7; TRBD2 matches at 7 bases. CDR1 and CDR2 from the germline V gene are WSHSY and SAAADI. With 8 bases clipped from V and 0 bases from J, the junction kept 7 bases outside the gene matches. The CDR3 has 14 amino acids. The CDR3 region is CASRRGLSSYEQYF. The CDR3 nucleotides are TGCGCCAGCCGCCGGGGACTAAGCTCCTACGAGCAGTACTTC.

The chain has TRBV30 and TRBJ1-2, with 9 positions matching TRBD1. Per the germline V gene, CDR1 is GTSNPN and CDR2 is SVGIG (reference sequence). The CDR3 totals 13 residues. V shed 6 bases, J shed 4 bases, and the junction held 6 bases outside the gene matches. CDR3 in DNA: TGTGCCTGTATGGACAGGGGCAGCTATGGCTACACCTTC. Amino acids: CACMDRGSYGYTF. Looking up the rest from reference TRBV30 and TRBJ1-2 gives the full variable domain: SQTIHQWPATLVQPVGSPLSLECTVEGTSNPNLYWYRQAAGRGLQLLFYSVGIGQISSEVPQNLSASRPQDRQFILSSKKLLLSDSGFYLCACMDRGSYGYTFGSGTRLTVV.

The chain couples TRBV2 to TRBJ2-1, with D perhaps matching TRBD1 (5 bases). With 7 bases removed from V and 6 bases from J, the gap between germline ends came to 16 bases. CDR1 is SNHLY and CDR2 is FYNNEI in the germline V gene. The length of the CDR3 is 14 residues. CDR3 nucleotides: TGTGCCAGCAAGGGGCTCCCTCCGAGCAATGAGCAGTTCTTC. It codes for CASKGLPPSNEQFF.

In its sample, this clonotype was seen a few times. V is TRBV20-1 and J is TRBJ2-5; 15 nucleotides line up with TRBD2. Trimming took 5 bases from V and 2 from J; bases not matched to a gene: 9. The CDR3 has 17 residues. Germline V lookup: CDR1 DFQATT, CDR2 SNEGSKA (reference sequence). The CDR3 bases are TGCAGTGCTCTCAGTGGGACTAGCGGGAGGCCGCAAGAGACCCAGTACTTC. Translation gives CSALSGTSGRPQETQYF.